The next 2 T cell receptor beta chains were all read from a single sample in a study of identical twins. TCRdb re-called the 5' RACE reads through MiXCR, storing one row per CDR3 protein. The sample includes over 600,000 distinct CDR3 sequences, approximately 21% of them seen just once. This same sample was also taken into another study, of T cells expressing NK-cell markers.

Sequencing was done on a sample of PBMCs. These TCRs come from a woman under 30 in good health.

This clonotype came up a few times. This CDR3 is CAWSRGGATSYEQYF. The CDR3, as DNA: TGTGCCTGGAGTCGAGGGGGAGCCACTTCCTACGAGCAGTACTTC. V is TRBV30 and J is TRBJ2-7, with D perhaps matching TRBD1 (6 bases). This CDR3 is built from 15 residues. V was clipped by 2 bases and J by 1 base, with 15 bases between them. Per germline, CDR1 GTSNPN and CDR2 SVGIG (reference sequence).

The rearrangement joins TRBV29-1 to TRBJ2-5; D remains ambiguous. Germline CDR1 and CDR2: SQVTM and ANQGSEA. The length of the CDR3 is 13 residues. V was trimmed by 1 base and J by 2 bases, leaving 8 bases between them. This chain's CDR3 is CSVEGLKQETQYF. The CDR3, as DNA: TGCAGCGTTGAAGGTCTGAAACAAGAGACCCAGTACTTC.